This TCR beta chain was recovered during a study of metastatic and nonmetastatic thyroid tumors (TCRdb year 2020). Background on the whole study: Repertoires from peripheral blood and from tumor or nodule tissue samples of malignant and benign thyroid patients were compared. The research as a whole found: In both blood and tumor samples, TCR beta diversity was reported to be significantly higher in malignant tumors than in benign nodules.

From a lookup of the germline V gene, CDR1 and CDR2 are MDHEN and SYDVKM. The CDR3 covers 18 residues, taking in both the cysteine and the phenylalanine. The sequence is cut down to CDR3 DNA, 54 bases in frame from base 1. Trimming at the junction amounts to 3 bases on V and 2 bases on J, and the germline ends lie 17 bases apart. In this sample, this clone turned up many times. Its antigen is not yet known. No base-level quality is on record; no much larger clone is a single base apart. The library was built by means of PCR. The run used an Illumina HiSeq 4000. The TCR beta-chain CDR3 region of each patient was profiled by high-throughput sequencing. The authors' analysis ran thus. A classifier to discriminate distant-metastatic papillary thyroid cancer patients was built from CDR3 differences across clinicopathological groups. To measure repertoire diversity the researchers used the Shannon index, while the Morisita-Horn index served to gauge how similar the tumor and blood repertoires were. Using fastp trimming at Q25 and MiXCR clonotype assembly, TCRdb reanalyzed the public sequencing data and kept in-frame beta chains. It is TCRdb's table, rather than the study itself, that gives the V and J calls and clone size. Here the sample has about 24,000 clones; around 15% occur a single time. The ten top clones hold over 11% of the sample.

No patient had received any treatment before thyroid surgery. Using T-cell receptor beta sequencing, the study looked back at clinical samples from patients collected from the early 2010s to the late 2010s. Sequenced input: blood. The chain couples TRBV28 to TRBJ1-6; TRBD1 is possibly the D segment (5 matching bases). This clonotype was sampled from a female donor with papillary thyroid cancer or a benign thyroid nodule (not recorded which). Some clones in this sample may be carry-over from other donors' samples. The DNA is TGTGCCAGCAGTTTGGGCGGGGTGATGGGGCCCTATAATTCACCCCTCCACTTT. Its protein reads: CASSLGGVMGPYNSPLHF.